A selection of T cell receptor beta chains follows, all from one sample in a study of T cells in Graves' hyperthyroidism and ophthalmopathy. Via MiXCR, TCRdb re-called the multiplex PCR reads, giving one row per CDR3 protein. The table shows nearly 750,000 distinct CDR3 sequences, with around a third occurring only once. Sequencing used blood. Receptors originate from a woman aged 40 to 55 with Graves' hyperthyroidism. Both conserved end residues are part of each CDR3. D genes are given only for firm matches. Size is omitted from some rows. Given values are once, few, many or a class for expanded clones.

len: 15
v_gene: TRBV4-3
d_gene: TRBD1
abundance: NA
j_gene: TRBJ1-6
CDR3aa: CASSPGQENNSPLHF
CDR3nt: TGCGCCAGCAGCCCTGGACAGGAGAATAATTCACCCCTCCACTTT

len: 16
v_gene: TRBV6-5
d_gene: TRBD1
abundance: NA
j_gene: TRBJ2-5
CDR3aa: CASSYALGEGAETQYF
CDR3nt: TGTGCCAGCAGTTACGCCTTGGGTGAGGGGGCGGAGACCCAGTACTTC

len: 15
v_gene: TRBV7-2
d_gene: TRBD2
abundance: many
j_gene: TRBJ2-5
CDR3aa: CASSLVFGGGETQYF
CDR3nt: TGTGCCAGCAGCTTAGTATTTGGGGGGGGAGAGACCCAGTACTTC

len: 13
v_gene: TRBV29-1
d_gene: NA
abundance: NA
j_gene: TRBJ2-5
CDR3aa: CSVEGTGRETQYF
CDR3nt: TGCAGCGTTGAGGGGACGGGACGGGAGACCCAGTACTTC

len: 15
v_gene: TRBV7-2
d_gene: NA
abundance: NA
j_gene: TRBJ2-7
CDR3aa: CASSLATGHLYEQYF
CDR3nt: TGTGCCAGCAGCTTAGCAACGGGACACCTCTACGAGCAGTACTTC

len: 12
v_gene: TRBV20-1
d_gene: NA
abundance: NA
j_gene: TRBJ2-5
CDR3aa: CSAIGRRETQYF
CDR3nt: TGCAGTGCTATTGGGAGGCGGGAGACCCAGTACTTC

len: 13
v_gene: TRBV3-1
d_gene: TRBD1
abundance: NA
j_gene: TRBJ1-2
CDR3aa: CASSPETGLGYTF
CDR3nt: TGTGCCAGCAGCCCCGAGACAGGGCTTGGCTACACCTTC

len: 15
v_gene: TRBV7-2
d_gene: NA
abundance: NA
j_gene: TRBJ2-7
CDR3aa: CASSYQVGGTYEQCF
CDR3nt: TGTGCCAGCAGCTACCAGGTAGGGGGTACCTACGAGCAGTGCTTC

len: 14
v_gene: TRBV7-9
d_gene: TRBD1
abundance: NA
j_gene: TRBJ1-1
CDR3aa: CASSFGTGDSEAFF
CDR3nt: TGTGCCAGCAGCTTCGGGACAGGGGATTCCGAAGCTTTCTTT

len: 16
v_gene: TRBV9
d_gene: NA
abundance: NA
j_gene: TRBJ2-7
CDR3aa: CASSVGAGTSSYEQYF
CDR3nt: TGTGCCAGCAGCGTAGGAGCCGGGACAAGCTCCTACGAGCAGTACTTC

len: 13
v_gene: TRBV19
d_gene: TRBD1
abundance: NA
j_gene: TRBJ2-2
CDR3aa: CASSTQGAGELFF
CDR3nt: TGTGCCAGTAGTACTCAGGGGGCCGGGGAGCTGTTTTTT